This T cell receptor beta chain was retrieved from a study of CD8 T cells in ankylosing spondylitis. This clonotype was counted a few times. Antigen specificity is unknown. Regarding the study as a whole: Characteristic, it appeared, of ankylosing spondylitis blood was a TCR beta motif of roughly 8 highly homologous variants. Reportedly, matched ankylosing spondylitis synovial fluid was significantly enriched for disease-linked clones. There were earlier reports of some motif variants in reactive arthritis synovial fluid and blood.

The V and J ends lost 9 bases and 4 bases, in that order; junction bases with no gene match: 7. This CDR3 comprises 14 residues. Making the TCR beta libraries involved quantitative 5'-RACE with molecular barcodes. TCRdb reprocessed the 5' RACE reads with MiXCR, giving one entry per CDR3 protein. The sample lists about 120,000 distinct CDR3 sequences, roughly 13% occurring once. This chain links TRBV12-3 or TRBV12-4 with TRBJ2-1; TRBD2 aligns across 9 bases. Input material: blood, either unsorted or a sorted T cell fraction (not recorded which). The sequence was collected from a female donor with ankylosing spondylitis or in good health (not recorded which). The CDR3 nucleotides read TGTGCCAGTACCGGGACTAGCCCTTACAATGAGCAGTTCTTC. Translation: CASTGTSPYNEQFF.